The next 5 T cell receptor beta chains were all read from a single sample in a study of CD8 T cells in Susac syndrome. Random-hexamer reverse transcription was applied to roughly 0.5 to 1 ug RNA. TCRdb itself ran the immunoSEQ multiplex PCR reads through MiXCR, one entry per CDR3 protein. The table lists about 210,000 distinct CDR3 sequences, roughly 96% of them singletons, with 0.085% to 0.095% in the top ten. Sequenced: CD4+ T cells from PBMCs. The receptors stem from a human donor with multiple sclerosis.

The CDR3 here is CASSLSASGSPNEQYF. Written as DNA, the CDR3 is TGTGCCAGCAGTTTATCCGCTAGCGGGAGTCCCAACGAGCAGTACTTC. This chain connects TRBV27 to TRBJ2-7, with 10 positions matching TRBD2. In germline, CDR1 is MNHEY, CDR2 SMNVEV (reference sequence). The CDR3 runs 16 residues. With V trimmed by 0 bases and J by 5 bases, 7 bases remained unmatched.

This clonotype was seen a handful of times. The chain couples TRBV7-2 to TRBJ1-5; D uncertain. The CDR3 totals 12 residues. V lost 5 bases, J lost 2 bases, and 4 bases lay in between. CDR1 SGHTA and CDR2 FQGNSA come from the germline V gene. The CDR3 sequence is CASSRGNQPQHF. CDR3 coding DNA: TGTGCCAGCAGCCGCGGCAATCAGCCCCAGCATTTT.

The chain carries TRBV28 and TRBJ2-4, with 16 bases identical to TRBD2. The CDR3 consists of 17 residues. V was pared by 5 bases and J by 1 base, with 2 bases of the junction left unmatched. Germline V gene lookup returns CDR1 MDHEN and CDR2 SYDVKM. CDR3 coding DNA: TGTGCCAGCAGTCCGGGACTAGCGGGAGGGGCCAAAAACATTCAGTACTTC. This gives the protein CASSPGLAGGAKNIQYF.

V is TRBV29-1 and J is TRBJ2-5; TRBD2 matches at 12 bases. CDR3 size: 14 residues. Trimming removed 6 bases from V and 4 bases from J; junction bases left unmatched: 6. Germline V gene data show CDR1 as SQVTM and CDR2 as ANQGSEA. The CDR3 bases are TGCAGCGTCGGGCTAGCGGGGGGGGTAGAGACCCAGTACTTC. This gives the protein CSVGLAGGVETQYF.

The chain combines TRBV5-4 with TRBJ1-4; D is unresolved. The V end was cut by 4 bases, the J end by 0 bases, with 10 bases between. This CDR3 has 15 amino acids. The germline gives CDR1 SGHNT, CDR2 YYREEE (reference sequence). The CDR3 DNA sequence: TGTGCCAGCAGCCTGTCAGGTGCAACTAATGAAAAACTGTTTTTT. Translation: CASSLSGATNEKLFF. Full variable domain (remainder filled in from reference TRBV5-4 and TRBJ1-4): ETGVTQSPTHLIKTRGQQVTLRCSSQSGHNTVSWYQQALGQGPQFIFQYYREEENGRGNFPPRFSGLQFPNYSSELNVNALELDDSALYLCASSLSGATNEKLFFGSGTQLSVL.